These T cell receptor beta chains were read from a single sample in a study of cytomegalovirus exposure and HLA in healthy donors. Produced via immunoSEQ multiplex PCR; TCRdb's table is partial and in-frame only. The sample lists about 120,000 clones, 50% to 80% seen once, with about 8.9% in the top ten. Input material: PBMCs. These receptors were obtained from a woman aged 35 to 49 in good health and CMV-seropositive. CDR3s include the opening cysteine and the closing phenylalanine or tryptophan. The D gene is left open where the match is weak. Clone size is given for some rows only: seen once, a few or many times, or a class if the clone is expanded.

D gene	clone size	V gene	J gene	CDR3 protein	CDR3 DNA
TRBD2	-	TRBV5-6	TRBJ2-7	CASSLAGGGSGEQYF	TGTGCCAGCAGCTTGGCGGGAGGGGGGTCTGGCGAGCAGTACTTC
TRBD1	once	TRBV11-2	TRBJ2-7	CASSPRDRANYEQYF	TGTGCCAGCAGCCCCCGGGACAGGGCTAACTACGAGCAGTACTTC
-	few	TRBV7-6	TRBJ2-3	CASSDIAADTQYF	TGTGCCAGCAGCGACATAGCGGCAGATACGCAGTATTTT
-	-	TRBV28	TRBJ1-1	CASSLRAVEAFF	TGTGCCAGCAGTCTGCGGGCCGTTGAAGCTTTCTTT
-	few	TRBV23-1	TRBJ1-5	CASSQWTARNQPQHF	TGCGCCAGCAGTCAATGGACAGCGAGGAATCAGCCCCAGCATTTT
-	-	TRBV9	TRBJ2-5	CASSPGGGAGETQYF	TGTGCCAGCAGCCCCGGAGGGGGGGCCGGGGAGACCCAGTACTTC
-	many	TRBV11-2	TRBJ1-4	CASSSQQNPNEKLFF	TGTGCCAGCAGCTCACAACAGAATCCTAATGAAAAACTGTTTTTT
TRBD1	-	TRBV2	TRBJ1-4	CASSTGTGATNEKLFF	TGTGCCAGCAGTACCGGGACAGGTGCAACTAATGAAAAACTGTTTTTT
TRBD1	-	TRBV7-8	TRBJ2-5	CASSRDRVSETQYF	TGTGCCAGCAGCCGGGACAGGGTATCAGAGACCCAGTACTTC
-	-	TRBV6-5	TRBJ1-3	CASTSPASSGNTIYF	TGTGCCAGCACCTCCCCCGCGAGCTCTGGAAACACCATATATTTT
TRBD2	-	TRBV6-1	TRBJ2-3	CASSGGGPTDTQYF	TGTGCCAGCAGCGGGGGGGGACCGACAGATACGCAGTATTTT
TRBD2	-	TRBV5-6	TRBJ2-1	CASSPSGGGSNEQFF	TGTGCCAGCAGCCCCTCGGGTGGCGGGAGCAATGAGCAGTTCTTC
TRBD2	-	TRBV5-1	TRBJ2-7	CASSLLAGRGYEQYF	TGCGCCAGCAGCTTACTAGCGGGGAGGGGCTACGAGCAGTACTTC
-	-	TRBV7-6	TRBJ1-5	CASSLRAGVSNQPQHF	TGTGCCAGCAGCTTAAGGGCAGGGGTTAGCAATCAGCCCCAGCATTTT
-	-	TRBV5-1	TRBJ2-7	CASSQTGEQYF	TGCGCCAGCAGCCAAACGGGTGAGCAGTACTTC
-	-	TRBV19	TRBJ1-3	CASKRRQISGNTIYF	TGTGCCAGTAAGAGGCGGCAGATCTCTGGAAACACCATATATTTT
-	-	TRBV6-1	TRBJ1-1	CASIDRGGGTEAFF	TGTGCCAGCATTGACCGCGGGGGGGGGACTGAAGCTTTCTTT
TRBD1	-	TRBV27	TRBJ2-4	CASSERQGGKNIQYF	TGTGCCAGCAGTGAACGACAGGGGGGCAAAAACATTCAGTACTTC
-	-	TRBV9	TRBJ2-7	CASSVFRQVFYEQYF	TGTGCCAGCAGCGTATTTCGGCAGGTCTTCTACGAGCAGTACTTC
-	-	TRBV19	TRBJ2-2	CASRDSMNTGELFF	TGTGCCAGTAGGGACAGTATGAACACCGGGGAGCTGTTTTTT
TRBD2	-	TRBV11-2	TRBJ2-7	CASSLDLWREDSYEQYF	TGTGCCAGCAGCTTAGACTTGTGGCGGGAGGACTCCTACGAGCAGTACTTC
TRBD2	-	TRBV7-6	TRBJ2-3	CASSGGSYSTDTQYF	TGTGCCAGCAGCGGCGGGAGCTATAGCACAGATACGCAGTATTTT